This T cell receptor (beta chain) was profiled in a study of T cells in Graves' hyperthyroidism and ophthalmopathy. Study findings and constraints: Ophthalmopathy got predicted by the model a median approximately 6.4 months before its onset.

The sample holds many counts of this clonotype. No antigen is known for it. Template material for amplifying TCR beta CDR3 regions consisted of RNA transcripts. HTBI primers were the set used in a first-round RT-PCR of the TCR CDR3. MiXCR, run by TCRdb on the multiplex PCR reads, gives a single entry per CDR3 protein. The table has a few hundred thousand distinct CDR3 sequences, roughly 15% seen once. The CDR3 is 15 amino acids. Germline values: CDR1 MNHEY, CDR2 SMNVEV (reference sequence). V trimming: 2 bases; J trimming: 6 bases; junction bases outside the gene matches: 6. V and J are TRBV27 and TRBJ2-1; 8 bases are shared with TRBD2. This sequence was found in a woman aged 25-40 years with Graves' ophthalmopathy. The specimen sequenced was blood. The CDR3 DNA follows: TGTGCCAGCAGTTTAATAGCGGGACTCCGCAATGAGCAGTTCTTC. Translation: CASSLIAGLRNEQFF.